This TCR beta chain was captured by sequencing in a study of T cells after yellow fever vaccination. In the study overall: Some fractions had low cell numbers, and these were prepared with SMART-Seq v4 Ultra Low Input. Findings and limits, study-wide: Most clones from primary vaccination were detected again post-booster (almost 98% CD4, 88% CD8). Weaker in magnitude, the secondary response showed a faster peak on day 5 versus 15.

This clonotype has only one observation. Its antigen is still unknown. Germline V gives CDR1 MDHEN, CDR2 SYDVKM. This CDR3 has 13 residues. V dropped 8 bases and J dropped 8 bases, with 17 bases sitting between them. 5'RACE template switching generated TCR cDNA, adding a universal primer site and UMIs. A single record per CDR3 protein comes from TCRdb applying MiXCR to the 5' RACE reads. The sample holds 300,000 or so distinct CDR3 sequences, approximately 12% seen once. The gene calls are TRBV28 and TRBJ2-3; a weak D match, TRBD1 (6 bases). The sample in question was CD4+ T cells sorted from PBMCs, obtained 45 days after the yellow fever booster vaccination. This TCR derives from a man aged 30-40 years who received the YFV17D yellow fever vaccine. CDR3 residues: CASSLGGEVTQYF. Written as DNA, the CDR3 is TGTGCCAGCTCCCTAGGGGGAGAGGTTACGCAGTATTTT.